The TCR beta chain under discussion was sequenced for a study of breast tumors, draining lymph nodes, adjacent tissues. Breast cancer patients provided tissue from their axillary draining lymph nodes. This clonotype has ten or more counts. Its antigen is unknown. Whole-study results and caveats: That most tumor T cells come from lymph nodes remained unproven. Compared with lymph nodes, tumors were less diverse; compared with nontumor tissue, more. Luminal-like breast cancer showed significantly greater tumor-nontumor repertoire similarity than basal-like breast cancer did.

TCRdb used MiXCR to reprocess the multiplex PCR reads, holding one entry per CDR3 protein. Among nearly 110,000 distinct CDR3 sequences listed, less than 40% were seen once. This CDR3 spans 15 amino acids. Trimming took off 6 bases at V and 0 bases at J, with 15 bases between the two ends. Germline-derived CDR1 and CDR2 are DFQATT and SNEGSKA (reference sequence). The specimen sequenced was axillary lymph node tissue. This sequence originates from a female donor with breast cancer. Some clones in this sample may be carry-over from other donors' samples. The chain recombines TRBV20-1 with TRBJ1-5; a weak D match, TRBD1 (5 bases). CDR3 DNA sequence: TGCAGTGCCTCCTGGGTCAGGGATAGCAATCAGCCCCAGCATTTT. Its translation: CSASWVRDSNQPQHF.